Shown below are 5 T cell receptor beta chains from a single sample sequenced in a study of CD8 T cells in Susac syndrome. cDNA came from roughly 0.53 to 1 ug RNA primed by random hexamers. TCRdb re-called the immunoSEQ multiplex PCR reads with MiXCR, one entry per CDR3 protein. Seen here are roughly 150,000 distinct CDR3 sequences, roughly 94% observed once, and the top ten hold roughly 0.19%. Material for sequencing was CD8+ T cells from PBMCs. The origin of the receptors is a human donor with multiple sclerosis.

The CDR3 loop is CASSRGQEDGYTF. The CDR3 DNA reads TGTGCCAGCAGCCGGGGACAGGAGGACGGCTACACCTTC. The chain carries TRBV7-9 and TRBJ1-2; 8 positions match TRBD1. Germline trimming cut 5 bases from V and 8 bases from J; bases unmatched to any gene: 7. The CDR3 spans 13 residues. CDR1 is SEHNR, CDR2 FQNEAQ, per germline (reference sequence).

The chain couples TRBV23-1 to TRBJ2-2, with D possibly being TRBD1 (6 bases). TRBV23-1 is an ORF; its function is uncertain. The CDR3 covers 16 residues. V was trimmed by 0 bases and J by 10 bases, leaving 18 bases between them. CDR3 bases: TGCGCCAGCAGTCAATCTGGGGACACCCAATGTGAGGAGCTGTTTTTT. Translated, it gives CASSQSGDTQCEELFF.

The J gene is TRBJ1-2, the V gene TRBV12-3 or TRBV12-4; D uncertain. V was trimmed by 2 bases and J by 4 bases, leaving 11 bases between them. This CDR3 is built from 14 residues. CDR3: CASSLQKQIYGYTF. The CDR3 coding sequence is TGTGCCAGCAGTTTACAGAAACAGATCTATGGCTACACCTTC.

The chain combines TRBV9 with TRBJ2-3; a weak D match, TRBD2 (7 bases). Germline values: CDR1 SGDLS, CDR2 YYNGEE. V was shortened by 5 bases and J by 2 bases, with 15 bases between the two germline ends. CDR3 size: 15 residues. The CDR3 sequence: CASRGGGALTDTQYF. In nucleotides, the CDR3 is TGTGCCAGCAGAGGTGGGGGGGCCCTCACAGATACGCAGTATTTT.

A single count supports this clonotype. The genes are TRBV27 and TRBJ2-7; unclear D gene. The V end lost 5 bases, the J end lost 5 bases, and 16 bases lay between the germline ends. Germline CDR1 is MNHEY and CDR2 is SMNVEV (reference sequence). The CDR3 has 14 residues. Here the CDR3 reads CASSLPGQTNEQYF. In nucleotides, the CDR3 is TGTGCCAGCAGTCTCCCGGGCCAGACGAACGAGCAGTACTTC.